The 16 T cell receptor beta chains given below trace back to one sample, sequenced in a study of radiation and T cells in renal cell carcinoma. Here immunoSEQ multiplex PCR was the method, and the copy in TCRdb shows in-frame clones only, minus some. This sample has tens of thousands of clones, with roughly 80% found just once. Time point in this sample: blood 4 weeks post-SBRT, at nephrectomy. As to treatment: 15 Gy SBRT to primary tumor, nephrectomy 4 weeks later. Sequencing was performed on blood, taken from a patient whose treatment included radiotherapy and nephrectomy. These receptors were taken from a man in his fifties or sixties with renal cell carcinoma.

The chain recombines TRBV10-1 with TRBJ2-3; D remains ambiguous. This CDR3 has 14 residues. V shed 3 bases and J shed 6 bases, with 13 bases lying between them. Germline V gene lookup returns CDR1 WNHNN and CDR2 SYGVQD (reference sequence). The CDR3 region has the DNA TGCGCCAGCAGTGACGAACTACACCAGGATACGCAGTATTTT. Translated: CASSDELHQDTQYF.

The sample holds a few counts of this clone. The chain employs TRBV2 and TRBJ1-2; no definite D call. Germline V CDR1 and CDR2: SNHLY, FYNNEI. V lost 11 bases, J lost 8 bases, and 21 bases lay in between. The CDR3 length is 13 residues. In DNA, the CDR3 is TGTGCCGCTCGTCTGGACGTCGGAGGGGGCTACACCTTC. Translated, it gives CAARLDVGGGYTF.

The CDR3 reads CASRRTSGQETQYF. The CDR3 bases are TGTGCCAGCAGGAGGACTAGCGGACAAGAGACCCAGTACTTC. The J gene is TRBJ2-5, the V gene TRBV2, with TRBD2 identical over 10 bases. The V gene end was trimmed by 6 bases and the J gene end by 2 bases; junction bases not matched to a gene: 3. Germline V CDR1 and CDR2: SNHLY, FYNNEI. CDR3 length: 14 amino acids.

The J gene is TRBJ2-7, the V gene TRBV4-1, with 11 bases matching TRBD2. Trimming took 0 bases from V and 3 from J; bases not matched to a gene: 13. This CDR3 has 19 amino acids. Per the germline V gene, CDR1 is MGHRA and CDR2 is YSYEKL. The CDR3: CASSQDWLAGGPGRYEQYF. CDR3 bases: TGCGCCAGCAGCCAAGATTGGCTAGCGGGAGGCCCAGGACGCTACGAGCAGTACTTC.

This chain uses TRBV11-3 with TRBJ2-1; D is unclear. Germline lookup yields CDR1 SGHNT and CDR2 YENEEA. V lost 4 bases to trimming and J lost 9 bases, with 16 bases between them. The length of the CDR3 is 14 residues. In DNA, the CDR3 is TGTGCCAGCAGCTATCGCCTAGTAAAAGGTGAGCAGTTCTTC. Protein: CASSYRLVKGEQFF.

The rearrangement links TRBV5-5 to TRBJ2-7, with 7 bases lining up with TRBD1. The CDR3 is 14 amino acids. V was pared by 4 bases and J by 1 base, with 5 bases of the junction left unmatched. The germline V gene has CDR1 SGHKS and CDR2 YYEKEE (reference sequence). The CDR3 protein is CASSRDSFSYEQYF. Written as DNA, the CDR3 is TGTGCCAGCAGCCGGGACAGCTTTTCCTACGAGCAGTACTTC.

This clone was counted once. The rearrangement joins TRBV7-2 to TRBJ2-3, with 9 bases identical to TRBD2. This CDR3 comprises 15 residues. Losses at the gene ends were 3 bases for V and 5 bases for J; bases not matched to a gene: 6. Germline V CDR1 and CDR2: SGHTA, FQGNSA. In DNA form, the CDR3 reads TGTGCCAGCAGCTTGTTAGCGGGAGATCTAGATACGCAGTATTTT. Protein sequence: CASSLLAGDLDTQYF.

V is TRBV9 and J is TRBJ1-2; D call uncertain. V gave up 2 bases and J gave up 1 base, with 6 bases separating them. The CDR3 totals 13 residues. Germline V gene sequence: CDR1 SGDLS, CDR2 YYNGEE. The DNA of the CDR3 is TGTGCCAGCAGCGTTAGCGATAACTATGGCTACACCTTC. Translated, it gives CASSVSDNYGYTF.

J is TRBJ1-2 and V is TRBV4-3; 7 nucleotides agree with TRBD1. From germline, CDR1 is LGHNA and CDR2 YSLEER. This CDR3 spans 15 amino acids. Trimming at V came to 1 base and at J to 4 bases, leaving 6 bases not matched to a gene. The CDR3 reads CASSQAPGGAYGYTF. CDR3 nucleotides: TGCGCCAGCAGCCAAGCGCCAGGGGGTGCCTATGGCTACACCTTC.

The rearrangement uses TRBV5-4 and TRBJ2-3; D remains unclear. The CDR3 runs 15 residues. Trimming took off 3 bases at V and 1 base at J, with 12 bases between the two ends. Germline values: CDR1 SGHNT, CDR2 YYREEE (reference sequence). CDR3 nucleotides: TGTGCCAGCAGCTCAGGCGGTTTGGGCACAGATACGCAGTATTTT. It yields the protein CASSSGGLGTDTQYF.

This chain uses TRBV6-5 with TRBJ2-5; D not resolved. Trimming pared 6 bases from V and 5 bases from J, leaving 7 bases between. CDR1 MNHEY and CDR2 SVGAGI come from the germline V gene. CDR3 length equals 11 residues. CDR3: CASRSRETQYF. CDR3 nucleotides: TGTGCCAGCAGGAGTCGGGAGACCCAGTACTTC.

This clone was seen more than once but under ten times. This rearrangement joins TRBV2 to TRBJ1-1; D remains ambiguous. This CDR3 region has 15 residues. Trimming removed 6 bases at V and 0 bases at J, with 14 bases between. Germline V gene data show CDR1 as SNHLY and CDR2 as FYNNEI. This CDR3 is CASRSTENMNTEAFF. CDR3 sequence (DNA): TGTGCCAGCAGATCAACTGAGAACATGAACACTGAAGCTTTCTTT.

In its sample, this clone was seen many times. This chain uses TRBV2 with TRBJ1-1, with D unresolved. The CDR3 is 15 residues long. Germline CDR1 is SNHLY and CDR2 is FYNNEI. Trimming removed 4 bases at V and 0 bases at J, with 12 bases between. In nucleotides, the CDR3 is TGTGCCAGCAGTGGGAGTCGGGGAATGAACACTGAAGCTTTCTTT. Translating gives CASSGSRGMNTEAFF.

The V gene is TRBV6-6, the J gene TRBJ1-4; 9 bases align to TRBD1. Germline V gene data show CDR1 as MNHNY and CDR2 as SVGAGI (reference sequence). With 5 bases clipped from V and 8 bases from J, the junction kept 9 bases outside the gene matches. This CDR3 has 15 amino acids. The CDR3 spells CASSTTGTGNEKLFF. In DNA form, the CDR3 reads TGTGCCAGCAGTACCACCGGGACAGGGAACGAAAAACTGTTTTTT.

The gene calls are TRBV4-3 and TRBJ2-5; perhaps TRBD1 as D (6 bases). With 4 bases removed from V and 5 bases from J, the gap between germline ends came to 11 bases. The CDR3 loop spans 13 amino acids. Germline CDR1 reads LGHNA; CDR2 reads YSLEER. The CDR3: CASSPRQGETQYF. The CDR3 nucleotides are TGCGCCAGCAGCCCCCGGCAGGGGGAGACCCAGTACTTC.

The sample holds a few counts of this clone. The J gene is TRBJ2-7, the V gene TRBV7-2; D is unclear. The CDR3 is 16 residues long. Trimming stripped 5 bases from V and 0 bases from J, with 17 bases between. In germline, CDR1 is SGHTA, CDR2 FQGNSA. CDR3: CASSPQFAALSYEQYF. DNA for the CDR3: TGTGCCAGCAGCCCCCAGTTTGCCGCGCTCTCCTACGAGCAGTACTTC.